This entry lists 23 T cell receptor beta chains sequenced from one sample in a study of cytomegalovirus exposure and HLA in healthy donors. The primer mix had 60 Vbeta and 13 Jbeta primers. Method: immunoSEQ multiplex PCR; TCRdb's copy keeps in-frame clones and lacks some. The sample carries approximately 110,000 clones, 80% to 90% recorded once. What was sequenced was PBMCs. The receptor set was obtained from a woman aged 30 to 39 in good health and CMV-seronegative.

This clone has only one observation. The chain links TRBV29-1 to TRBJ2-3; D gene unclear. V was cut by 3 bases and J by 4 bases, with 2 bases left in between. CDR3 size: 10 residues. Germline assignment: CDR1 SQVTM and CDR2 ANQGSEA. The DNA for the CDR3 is TGCAGCGTTGACTCAGATACGCAGTATTTT. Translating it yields CSVDSDTQYF.

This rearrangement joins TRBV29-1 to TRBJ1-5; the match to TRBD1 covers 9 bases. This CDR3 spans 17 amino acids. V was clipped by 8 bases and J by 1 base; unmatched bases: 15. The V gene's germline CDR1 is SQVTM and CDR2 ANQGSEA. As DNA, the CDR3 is TGCAGCTTTTGGGGACAGGGTATAAAAAAAAGCAATCAGCCCCAGCATTTT. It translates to CSFWGQGIKKSNQPQHF.

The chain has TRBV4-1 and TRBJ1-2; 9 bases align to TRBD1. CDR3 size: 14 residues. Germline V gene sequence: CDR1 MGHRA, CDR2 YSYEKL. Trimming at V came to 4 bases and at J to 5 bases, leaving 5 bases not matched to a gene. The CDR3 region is CASSLDRGEYGYTF. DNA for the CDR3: TGCGCCAGCAGCCTCGACAGGGGGGAGTATGGCTACACCTTC.

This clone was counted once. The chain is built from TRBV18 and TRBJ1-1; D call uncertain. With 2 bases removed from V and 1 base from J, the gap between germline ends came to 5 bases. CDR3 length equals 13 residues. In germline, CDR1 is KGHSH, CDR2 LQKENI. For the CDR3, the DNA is TGTGCCAGCTCACCATTAAAGAACACTGAAGCTTTCTTT. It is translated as CASSPLKNTEAFF.

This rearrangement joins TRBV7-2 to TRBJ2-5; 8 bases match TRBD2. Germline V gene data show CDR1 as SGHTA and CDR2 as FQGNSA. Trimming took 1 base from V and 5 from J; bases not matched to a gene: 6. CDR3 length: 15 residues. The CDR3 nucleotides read TGTGCCAGCAGCTTAGAGCGGGGGTTGGGGGAGACCCAGTACTTC. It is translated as CASSLERGLGETQYF. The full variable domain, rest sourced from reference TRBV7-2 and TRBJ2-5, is GAGVSQSPSNKVTEKGKDVELRCDPISGHTALYWYRQSLGQGLEFLIYFQGNSAPDKSGLPSDRFSAERTGGSVSTLTIQRTQQEDSAVYLCASSLERGLGETQYFGPGTRLLVL.

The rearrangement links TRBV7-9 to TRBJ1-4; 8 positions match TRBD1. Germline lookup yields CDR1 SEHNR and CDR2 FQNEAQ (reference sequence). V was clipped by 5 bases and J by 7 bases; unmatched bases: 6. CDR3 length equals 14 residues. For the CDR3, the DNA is TGTGCCAGCAGCCTGGGACAGGATGCTGAAAAACTGTTTTTT. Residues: CASSLGQDAEKLFF. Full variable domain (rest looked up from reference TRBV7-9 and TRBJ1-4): DTGVSQNPRHKITKRGQNVTFRCDPISEHNRLYWYRQTLGQGPEFLTYFQNEAQLEKSRLLSDRFSAERPKGSFSTLEIQRTEQGDSAMYLCASSLGQDAEKLFFGSGTQLSVL.

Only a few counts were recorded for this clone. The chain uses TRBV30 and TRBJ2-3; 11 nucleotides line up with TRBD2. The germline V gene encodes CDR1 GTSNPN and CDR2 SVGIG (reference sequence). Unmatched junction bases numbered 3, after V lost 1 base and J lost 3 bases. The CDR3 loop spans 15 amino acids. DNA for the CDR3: TGTGCCTGGAGTGGGACTAGCGGGCCAACAGATACGCAGTATTTT. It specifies CAWSGTSGPTDTQYF. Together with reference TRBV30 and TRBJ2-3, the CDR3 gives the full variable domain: SQTIHQWPATLVQPVGSPLSLECTVEGTSNPNLYWYRQAAGRGLQLLFYSVGIGQISSEVPQNLSASRPQDRQFILSSKKLLLSDSGFYLCAWSGTSGPTDTQYFGPGTRLTVL.

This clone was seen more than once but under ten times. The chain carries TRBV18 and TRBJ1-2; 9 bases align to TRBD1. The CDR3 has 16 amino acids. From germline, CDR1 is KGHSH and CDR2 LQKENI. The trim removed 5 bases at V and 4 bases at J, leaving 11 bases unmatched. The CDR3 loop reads CASSSPAGDRAYGYTF. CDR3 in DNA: TGTGCCAGCTCATCCCCCGCCGGGGACAGGGCCTATGGCTACACCTTC.

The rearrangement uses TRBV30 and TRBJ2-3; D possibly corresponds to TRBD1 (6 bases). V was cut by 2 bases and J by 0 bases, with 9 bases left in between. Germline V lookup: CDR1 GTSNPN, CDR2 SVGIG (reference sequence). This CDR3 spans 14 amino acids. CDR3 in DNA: TGTGCCTGGAGTTTGGACAGTAGCACAGATACGCAGTATTTT. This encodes CAWSLDSSTDTQYF. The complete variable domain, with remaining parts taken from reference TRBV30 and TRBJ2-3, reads SQTIHQWPATLVQPVGSPLSLECTVEGTSNPNLYWYRQAAGRGLQLLFYSVGIGQISSEVPQNLSASRPQDRQFILSSKKLLLSDSGFYLCAWSLDSSTDTQYFGPGTRLTVL.

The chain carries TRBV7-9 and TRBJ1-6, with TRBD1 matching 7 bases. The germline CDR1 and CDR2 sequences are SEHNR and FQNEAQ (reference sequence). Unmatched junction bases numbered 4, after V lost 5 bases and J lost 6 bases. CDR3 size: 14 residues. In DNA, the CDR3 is TGTGCCAGCAGCGTGGGACAGCCTAATTCACCCCTCCACTTT. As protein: CASSVGQPNSPLHF.

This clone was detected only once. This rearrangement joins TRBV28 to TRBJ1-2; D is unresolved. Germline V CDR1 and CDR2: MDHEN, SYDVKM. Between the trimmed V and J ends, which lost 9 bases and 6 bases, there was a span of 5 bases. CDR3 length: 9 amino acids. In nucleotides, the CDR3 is TGTGCCAGTCTCGATGGCTACACCTTC. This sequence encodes CASLDGYTF.

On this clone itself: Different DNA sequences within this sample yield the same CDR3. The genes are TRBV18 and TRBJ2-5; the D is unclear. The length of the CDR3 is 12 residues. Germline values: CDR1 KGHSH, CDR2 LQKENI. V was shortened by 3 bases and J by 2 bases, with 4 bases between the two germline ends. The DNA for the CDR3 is TGTGCCAGCTCACCGTCACAAGAGACCCAGTACTTC. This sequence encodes CASSPSQETQYF.

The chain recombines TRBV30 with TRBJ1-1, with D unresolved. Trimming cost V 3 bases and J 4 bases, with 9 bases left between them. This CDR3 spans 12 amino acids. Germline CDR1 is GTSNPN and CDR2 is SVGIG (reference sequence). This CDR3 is CAWRQTGTEAFF. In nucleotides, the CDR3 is TGTGCCTGGAGGCAAACGGGCACTGAAGCTTTCTTT.

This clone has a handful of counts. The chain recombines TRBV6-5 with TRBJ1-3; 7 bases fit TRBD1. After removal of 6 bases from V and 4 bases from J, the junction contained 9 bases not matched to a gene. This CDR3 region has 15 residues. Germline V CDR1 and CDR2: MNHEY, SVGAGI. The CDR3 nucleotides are TGTGCCAGCAGCTACACCACAGGGGCCGGAAACACCATATATTTT. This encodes CASSYTTGAGNTIYF.

CDR3: CASSQPPTGGGYLSLNTEAFF. The CDR3 DNA reads TGCGCCAGCAGCCAACCTCCGACAGGGGGCGGATATTTGAGTCTGAACACTGAAGCTTTCTTT. The genes are TRBV4-1 and TRBJ1-1, with 10 bases matching TRBD1. The germline V gene encodes CDR1 MGHRA and CDR2 YSYEKL. J lost 0 bases, V lost 2 bases, and 18 bases had no gene match. This CDR3 has 21 amino acids.

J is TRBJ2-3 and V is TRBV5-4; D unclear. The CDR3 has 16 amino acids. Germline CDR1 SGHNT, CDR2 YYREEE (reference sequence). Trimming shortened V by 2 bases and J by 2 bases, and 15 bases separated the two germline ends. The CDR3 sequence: CASSFFTDQFTDTQYF. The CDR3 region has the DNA TGTGCCAGCAGCTTTTTCACAGACCAGTTCACAGATACGCAGTATTTT.

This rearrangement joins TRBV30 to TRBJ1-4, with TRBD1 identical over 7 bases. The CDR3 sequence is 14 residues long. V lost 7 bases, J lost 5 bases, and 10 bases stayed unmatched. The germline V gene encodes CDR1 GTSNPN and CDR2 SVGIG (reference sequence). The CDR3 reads CAYRSGTANEKLFF. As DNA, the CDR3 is TGTGCCTATCGTTCCGGGACAGCCAATGAAAAACTGTTTTTT.

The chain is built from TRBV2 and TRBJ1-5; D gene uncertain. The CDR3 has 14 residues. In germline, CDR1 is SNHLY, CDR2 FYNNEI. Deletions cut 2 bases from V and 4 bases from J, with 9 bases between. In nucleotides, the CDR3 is TGTGCCAGCAGTGAAAGACTAATTAATCAGCCCCAGCATTTT. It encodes CASSERLINQPQHF. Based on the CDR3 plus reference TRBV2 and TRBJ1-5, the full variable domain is EPEVTQTPSHQVTQMGQEVILRCVPISNHLYFYWYRQILGQKVEFLVSFYNNEISEKSEIFDDQFSVERPDGSNFTLKIRSTKLEDSAMYFCASSERLINQPQHFGDGTRLSIL.

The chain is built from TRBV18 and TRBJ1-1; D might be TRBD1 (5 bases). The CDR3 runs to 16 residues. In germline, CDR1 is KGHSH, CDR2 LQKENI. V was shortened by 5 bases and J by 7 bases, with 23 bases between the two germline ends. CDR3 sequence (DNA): TGTGCCAGCTCAGTCTCCTTTGGGGCGATCATAAGTGAAGCTTTCTTT. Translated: CASSVSFGAIISEAFF.

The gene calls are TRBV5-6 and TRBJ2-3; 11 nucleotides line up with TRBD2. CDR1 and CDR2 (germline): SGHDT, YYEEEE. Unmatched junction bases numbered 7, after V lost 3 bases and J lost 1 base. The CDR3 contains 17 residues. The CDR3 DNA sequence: TGTGCCAGCAGCTCGGAGACTAGCGGGGTGGGCACAGATACGCAGTATTTT. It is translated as CASSSETSGVGTDTQYF.

The CDR3 is CASRSKQGWNTEAFF. The CDR3 coding sequence is TGTGCCAGCAGGTCAAAACAGGGGTGGAACACTGAAGCTTTCTTT. This chain joins TRBV6-5 and TRBJ1-1; 7 positions match TRBD1. From germline, CDR1 is MNHEY and CDR2 SVGAGI. The CDR3 extends over 15 amino acids. The trim removed 6 bases at V and 1 base at J, leaving 8 bases unmatched.

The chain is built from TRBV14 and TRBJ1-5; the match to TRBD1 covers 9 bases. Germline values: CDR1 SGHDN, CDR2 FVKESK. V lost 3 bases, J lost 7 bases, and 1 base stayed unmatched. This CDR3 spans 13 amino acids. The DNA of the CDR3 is TGTGCCAGCAGCCAGGACAGGGGACAGCCCCAGCATTTT. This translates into CASSQDRGQPQHF.

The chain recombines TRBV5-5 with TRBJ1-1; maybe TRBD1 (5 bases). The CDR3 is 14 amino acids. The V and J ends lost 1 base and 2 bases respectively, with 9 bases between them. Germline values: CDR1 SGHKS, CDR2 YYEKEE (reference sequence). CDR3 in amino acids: CASSLPGTNTEAFF. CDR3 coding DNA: TGTGCCAGCAGCTTGCCGGGGACTAACACTGAAGCTTTCTTT.